Following are 29 T cell receptor beta chains from one sample sequenced in a study of CD8+ T cells in alopecia areata. Reverse transcription of extracted RNA yielded cDNA, which provided the sequencing template. TCRdb's copy holds only in-frame clones and misses some; the assay was immunoSEQ multiplex PCR. The repertoire holds about 210,000 clones, with about three fifths as singletons. Stated treatment: oral pan-JAK inhibitor, 5-10 mg twice daily. This sample comprised CD4+ T cells sorted from blood, obtained at week 4, from a patient treated with tofacitinib. The receptors were sampled from a human donor with alopecia areata.

The chain carries TRBV27 and TRBJ2-3; 11 nucleotides match TRBD2. From germline, CDR1 is MNHEY and CDR2 SMNVEV (reference sequence). With 3 bases clipped from V and 4 bases from J, the junction kept 3 bases outside the gene matches. The CDR3 extends over 15 amino acids. CDR3 nucleotides: TGTGCCAGCAGTTTTAGCGGGGGGGCCCCAGATACGCAGTATTTT. Translation gives CASSFSGGAPDTQYF.

This clone was recorded a few times. This chain links TRBV29-1 with TRBJ2-6; 12 bases map to TRBD2. J gave up 0 bases and V 6 bases, and 6 bases lay outside the gene matches. Germline values: CDR1 SQVTM, CDR2 ANQGSEA. The CDR3 length is 17 residues. This chain's CDR3 is CSVKTSGGSSGANVLTF. DNA for the CDR3: TGCAGCGTCAAGACTAGCGGGGGAAGCTCTGGGGCCAACGTCCTGACTTTC.

The chain carries TRBV15 and TRBJ2-5, with a weak D call TRBD2 (7 bases). The CDR3 spans 14 residues. Trimming pared 3 bases from V and 5 bases from J, leaving 13 bases between. CDR1 and CDR2 from the germline V gene are LNHNV and YYDKDF (reference sequence). The CDR3 loop reads CATSSRGGSETQYF. Here the CDR3 DNA reads TGTGCCACCAGCAGTCGCGGGGGCTCGGAGACCCAGTACTTC. Complete variable domain (other parts from reference TRBV15 and TRBJ2-5): DAMVIQNPRYQVTQFGKPVTLSCSQTLNHNVMYWYQQKSSQAPKLLFHYYDKDFNNEADTPDNFQSRRPNTSFCFLDIRSPGLGDTAMYLCATSSRGGSETQYFGPGTRLLVL.

The count of this clone is one. This chain links TRBV7-9 with TRBJ2-7; D is ambiguous. The V end lost 1 base, the J end lost 6 bases, and 4 bases lay between the germline ends. The CDR3 sequence is 11 residues long. Germline assignment: CDR1 SEHNR and CDR2 FQNEAQ (reference sequence). CDR3 protein: CASSLVGEQYF. The CDR3 nucleotides are TGTGCCAGCAGCTTAGTCGGCGAGCAGTACTTC.

J is TRBJ2-6 and V is TRBV5-5; D call uncertain. V was trimmed by 0 bases and J by 9 bases, leaving 7 bases between them. Germline CDR1 and CDR2: SGHKS and YYEKEE (reference sequence). The CDR3 has 13 amino acids. The CDR3 nucleotides read TGTGCCAGCAGCTTGGCCACGATCAACGTCCTGACTTTC. Its translation: CASSLATINVLTF. Together with reference TRBV5-5 and TRBJ2-6, the CDR3 gives the full variable domain: DAGVTQSPTHLIKTRGQQVTLRCSPISGHKSVSWYQQVLGQGPQFIFQYYEKEERGRGNFPDRFSARQFPNYSSELNVNALLLGDSALYLCASSLATINVLTFGAGSRLTVL.

The chain couples TRBV14 to TRBJ1-1; 9 bases are a match to TRBD1. Germline loops: CDR1 SGHDN, CDR2 FVKESK. The V gene end was trimmed by 4 bases and the J gene end by 5 bases; junction bases not matched to a gene: 5. The CDR3 is 14 residues long. The CDR3 protein is CASSPIGQGTEAFF. The DNA for the CDR3 is TGTGCCAGCAGCCCGATCGGACAGGGGACTGAAGCTTTCTTT.

This rearrangement joins TRBV7-2 to TRBJ2-7; D unclear. This CDR3 has 14 residues. Germline CDR1 SGHTA, CDR2 FQGNSA. V was clipped by 5 bases and J by 3 bases, with 14 bases between them. CDR3 in DNA: TGTGCCAGCAGCCCACCCCCGGGCCACTACGAGCAGTACTTC. Translating it yields CASSPPPGHYEQYF.

The CDR3, as DNA: TGTGCCAGCAGCTGGGGACGGGCCTACGAGCAGTACTTC. Translated, it gives CASSWGRAYEQYF. J is TRBJ2-7 and V is TRBV5-6, with D perhaps matching TRBD1 or TRBD2 (5 bases each). Trimming left V 3 bases short and J 2 bases short, with 9 bases between. CDR3 size: 13 residues. Germline V lookup: CDR1 SGHDT, CDR2 YYEEEE.

V is TRBV5-1 and J is TRBJ1-1; unclear D gene. The germline gives CDR1 SGHRS, CDR2 YFSETQ. Trimming left V 3 bases short and J 1 base short, with 10 bases between. The CDR3 is 14 amino acids. The CDR3 coding sequence is TGCGCCAGCAGCTACCCGGGCGGGAACACTGAAGCTTTCTTT. It encodes CASSYPGGNTEAFF.

The rearrangement joins TRBV15 to TRBJ2-3; 10 bases line up with TRBD2. This CDR3 has 16 residues. V shed 6 bases and J 1 base; nucleotides not matched to a gene: 7. The germline CDR1 and CDR2 sequences are LNHNV and YYDKDF (reference sequence). The CDR3 is CATRTGTSEGTDTQYF. The DNA for the CDR3 is TGTGCCACCAGGACTGGGACTAGCGAGGGCACAGATACGCAGTATTTT. Together with reference TRBV15 and TRBJ2-3, the CDR3 gives the full variable domain: DAMVIQNPRYQVTQFGKPVTLSCSQTLNHNVMYWYQQKSSQAPKLLFHYYDKDFNNEADTPDNFQSRRPNTSFCFLDIRSPGLGDTAMYLCATRTGTSEGTDTQYFGPGTRLTVL.

This clone was counted only a few times. This chain joins TRBV10-2 and TRBJ2-3, with 7 bases aligning to TRBD1. The V segment lost 0 bases and the J segment 5 bases; nucleotides outside the gene matches: 2. The germline gives CDR1 WSHSY, CDR2 SAAADI. The CDR3 is made up of 14 amino acids. The CDR3 DNA is TGCGCCAGCAGTGAGTCAGGGGGCGGAGATACGCAGTATTTT. This gives the protein CASSESGGGDTQYF.

This chain joins TRBV29-1 and TRBJ2-6; D is uncertain. Deletions cut 8 bases from V and 0 bases from J, with 8 bases between. This CDR3 has 13 amino acids. The germline CDR1 and CDR2 sequences are SQVTM and ANQGSEA. The CDR3 sequence: CSTADSGANVLTF. CDR3 coding DNA: TGCAGCACCGCGGACTCTGGGGCCAACGTCCTGACTTTC. The complete variable domain, with remaining parts taken from reference TRBV29-1 and TRBJ2-6, reads SAVISQKPSRDICQRGTSLTIQCQVDSQVTMMFWYRQQPGQSLTLIATANQGSEATYESGFVIDKFPISRPNLTFSTLTVSNMSPEDSSIYLCSTADSGANVLTFGAGSRLTVL.

The rearrangement uses TRBV11-2 and TRBJ2-7, with D unresolved. V was trimmed by 2 bases and J by 4 bases, leaving 6 bases between them. The CDR3 is made up of 12 amino acids. From germline, CDR1 is SGHAT and CDR2 FQNNGV. Here the CDR3 DNA reads TGTGCCAGCAGCTTACTCGGATACGAGCAGTACTTC. This gives the protein CASSLLGYEQYF.

V usage is TRBV6-5 and J usage is TRBJ2-2; D remains ambiguous. V lost 6 bases and J 1 base, leaving 6 bases between the germline ends. This CDR3 is 13 amino acids long. In germline, CDR1 is MNHEY, CDR2 SVGAGI. The CDR3 nucleotides are TGTGCCAGCAGATGGGGGAACACCGGGGAGCTGTTTTTT. Residues: CASRWGNTGELFF.

This clone came up once. CDR3 bases: TGTGCCAGCAGCCTGACCTACAGGGAAGATGAAAAACTGTTTTTT. Amino acids: CASSLTYREDEKLFF. The rearrangement joins TRBV7-2 to TRBJ1-4; TRBD1 is a possible D gene (6 bases). This CDR3 comprises 15 residues. V lost 5 bases and J lost 6, with 16 bases in between. Germline loops: CDR1 SGHTA, CDR2 FQGNSA.

This chain connects TRBV6-6 to TRBJ2-2; TRBD2 agrees at 10 bases. CDR3 length equals 15 residues. V lost 6 bases, J lost 4 bases, and 5 bases stayed unmatched. In germline, CDR1 is MNHNY, CDR2 SVGAGI (reference sequence). The CDR3 nucleotides read TGTGCCAGCAGCTTTAAGCGGGGGGGCACCGGGGAGCTGTTTTTT. Translation: CASSFKRGGTGELFF.

This clone was observed a handful of times. The same CDR3 can be traced to other DNA sequences in this sample. V is TRBV30 and J is TRBJ1-5; D remains ambiguous. This CDR3 spans 13 amino acids. The V end lost 0 bases, the J end lost 3 bases, and 6 bases lay between the germline ends. Germline CDR1 and CDR2: GTSNPN and SVGIG (reference sequence). CDR3 nucleotides: TGTGCCTGGAGTGTACGGCTCAATCAGCCCCAGCATTTT. Residues: CAWSVRLNQPQHF. Filled out from reference TRBV30 and TRBJ1-5, the complete variable domain reads SQTIHQWPATLVQPVGSPLSLECTVEGTSNPNLYWYRQAAGRGLQLLFYSVGIGQISSEVPQNLSASRPQDRQFILSSKKLLLSDSGFYLCAWSVRLNQPQHFGDGTRLSIL.

This sequence joins TRBV6-6 and TRBJ1-2; D remains ambiguous. Germline CDR1 reads MNHNY; CDR2 reads SVGAGI (reference sequence). CDR3 size: 11 residues. The V end lost 11 bases, the J end lost 2 bases, and 9 bases lay between the germline ends. The CDR3: CAGGRNYGYTF. The CDR3 DNA reads TGTGCCGGCGGACGGAACTATGGCTACACCTTC.

The chain employs TRBV29-1 and TRBJ2-1, with D perhaps TRBD1 or TRBD2 (5 bases each). Germline V gene sequence: CDR1 SQVTM, CDR2 ANQGSEA. Trimming removed 5 bases at V and 5 bases at J, with 13 bases between. CDR3 length: 13 residues. CDR3 in amino acids: CSVRQGVDNEQFF. The CDR3 coding sequence is TGCAGCGTTCGTCAGGGAGTGGACAATGAGCAGTTCTTC.

The rearrangement uses TRBV29-1 and TRBJ2-5; D is undetermined. Between the trimmed V and J ends, which lost 4 bases and 5 bases, there was a span of 8 bases. The CDR3 sequence is 11 residues long. The germline CDR1 and CDR2 sequences are SQVTM and ANQGSEA. The CDR3 sequence is CSVGWLETQYF. The CDR3 region has the DNA TGCAGCGTTGGGTGGTTGGAGACCCAGTACTTC.

In its sample, this clone was seen a few times. The V gene is TRBV5-1, the J gene TRBJ2-7; 7 nucleotides agree with TRBD1. The junction had 9 bases not matched to a gene; V was cut back by 7 bases and J by 2 bases. CDR1 is SGHRS, CDR2 YFSETQ, per germline. The CDR3 has 14 amino acids. DNA of the CDR3: TGCGCCAGCCGCAGGGACAGCCCAACCTACGAGCAGTACTTC. It is translated as CASRRDSPTYEQYF.

This rearrangement joins TRBV29-1 to TRBJ1-1; unclear D gene. Germline assignment: CDR1 SQVTM and CDR2 ANQGSEA. The germline V and J ends were trimmed by 0 bases and 6 bases, with 8 bases remaining between them. This CDR3 comprises 12 residues. In DNA form, the CDR3 reads TGCAGCGTTGAAGAAAGCCGAGCTGAAGCTTTCTTT. Its protein is CSVEESRAEAFF.

The chain is built from TRBV19 and TRBJ1-1, with TRBD1 identical over 7 bases. Trimming at V came to 6 bases and at J to 0 bases, leaving 7 bases not matched to a gene. Germline CDR1 is LNHDA and CDR2 is SQIVND (reference sequence). The CDR3 consists of 15 residues. The CDR3: CASRRQGIMNTEAFF. CDR3 DNA: TGTGCCAGTAGACGACAGGGTATTATGAACACTGAAGCTTTCTTT.

The V gene is TRBV5-1, the J gene TRBJ2-2, with TRBD1 matching 9 bases. With V trimmed by 1 base and J by 5 bases, 3 bases remained unmatched. The CDR3 contains 15 residues. From germline, CDR1 is SGHRS and CDR2 YFSETQ. CDR3 sequence: CASSLTGGMTGELFF. CDR3 coding DNA: TGCGCCAGCAGCTTGACAGGGGGCATGACCGGGGAGCTGTTTTTT. Combining the CDR3 with reference TRBV5-1 and TRBJ2-2 gives the whole variable domain KAGVTQTPRYLIKTRGQQVTLSCSPISGHRSVSWYQQTPGQGLQFLFEYFSETQRNKGNFPGRFSGRQFSNSRSEMNVSTLELGDSALYLCASSLTGGMTGELFFGEGSRLTVL.

The chain is built from TRBV5-6 and TRBJ1-5; D is uncertain. The germline V and J ends were trimmed by 0 bases and 6 bases, with 13 bases remaining between them. The CDR3 is 15 amino acids. Germline V gives CDR1 SGHDT, CDR2 YYEEEE. The CDR3 DNA follows: TGTGCCAGCAGCTTGGGGCTGGGTGTAGGTCAGCCCCAGCATTTT. It translates to CASSLGLGVGQPQHF.

This clone was seen a handful of times. The chain carries TRBV29-1 and TRBJ1-1, with 7 bases that match TRBD1. Germline trimming cut 7 bases from V and 0 bases from J; bases unmatched to any gene: 5. Germline V lookup: CDR1 SQVTM, CDR2 ANQGSEA. The CDR3 is made up of 13 amino acids. The CDR3 is CSAMGQLNTEAFF. The CDR3 DNA reads TGCAGCGCTATGGGACAGCTGAACACTGAAGCTTTCTTT.

V is TRBV2 and J is TRBJ1-2; D may be TRBD1 (6 bases). The V end was cut by 5 bases, the J end by 0 bases, with 16 bases between. The CDR3 contains 16 residues. The V gene's germline CDR1 is SNHLY and CDR2 FYNNEI. The CDR3 spells CASSYYREGANYGYTF. The CDR3 bases are TGTGCCAGCAGTTACTACAGGGAAGGAGCTAACTATGGCTACACCTTC.

Only a few counts were recorded for this clone. Other DNA sequences of this sample code for an identical CDR3. This rearrangement joins TRBV5-1 to TRBJ2-5; D unclear. Germline-derived CDR1 and CDR2 are SGHRS and YFSETQ. This CDR3 region has 11 residues. V was cut by 5 bases and J by 2 bases, with 4 bases left in between. As DNA, the CDR3 is TGCGCCAGCAGTTTACAAGAGACCCAGTACTTC. It specifies CASSLQETQYF. Variable domain in full (rest from reference TRBV5-1 and TRBJ2-5): KAGVTQTPRYLIKTRGQQVTLSCSPISGHRSVSWYQQTPGQGLQFLFEYFSETQRNKGNFPGRFSGRQFSNSRSEMNVSTLELGDSALYLCASSLQETQYFGPGTRLLVL.

This clone is a singleton in its sample. The chain carries TRBV5-6 and TRBJ1-4; 7 bases align to TRBD1. Germline-derived CDR1 and CDR2 are SGHDT and YYEEEE. V dropped 4 bases and J dropped 5; count of bases not matched to a gene: 5. CDR3 size: 14 residues. CDR3 in DNA: TGTGCCAGCAGCAAGACAGGGACGAATGAAAAACTGTTTTTT. Translation gives CASSKTGTNEKLFF.